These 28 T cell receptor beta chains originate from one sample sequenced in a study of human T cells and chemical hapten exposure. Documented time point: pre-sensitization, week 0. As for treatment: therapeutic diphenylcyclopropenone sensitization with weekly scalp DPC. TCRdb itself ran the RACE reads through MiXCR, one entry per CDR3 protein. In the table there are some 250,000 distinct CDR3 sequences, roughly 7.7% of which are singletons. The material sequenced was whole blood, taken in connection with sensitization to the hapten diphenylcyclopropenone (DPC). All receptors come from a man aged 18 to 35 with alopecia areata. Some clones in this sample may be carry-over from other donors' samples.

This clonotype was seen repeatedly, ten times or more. The DNA of the CDR3 is TGTGCCAGCAGTTTGGGACAGGGGCAGTTCTTC. Its translation is CASSLGQGQFF. The chain employs TRBV6-2 or TRBV6-3 and TRBJ2-1; 9 positions agree with TRBD1. V shed 4 bases, J shed 12 bases, and the junction held 1 base outside the gene matches. The CDR3 consists of 11 residues. CDR1 is MNHEY, CDR2 SVGEGT, per germline.

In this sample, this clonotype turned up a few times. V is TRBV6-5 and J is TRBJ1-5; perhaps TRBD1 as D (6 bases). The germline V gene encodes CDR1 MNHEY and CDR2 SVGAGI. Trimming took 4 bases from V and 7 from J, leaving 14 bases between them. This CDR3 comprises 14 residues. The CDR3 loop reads CASSSLGGAQPQHF. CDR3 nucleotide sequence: TGTGCCAGCAGTTCCCTCGGGGGGGCCCAGCCCCAGCATTTT.

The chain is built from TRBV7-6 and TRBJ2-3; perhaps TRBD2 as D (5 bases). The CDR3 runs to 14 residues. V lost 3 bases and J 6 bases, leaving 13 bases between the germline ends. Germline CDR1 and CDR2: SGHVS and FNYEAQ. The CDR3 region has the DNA TGTGCCAGCAGCTTGGGCCCGAGGGCGGATACGCAGTATTTT. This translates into CASSLGPRADTQYF. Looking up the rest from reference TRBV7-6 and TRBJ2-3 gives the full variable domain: GAGVSQSPRYKVTKRGQDVALRCDPISGHVSLYWYRQALGQGPEFLTYFNYEAQQDKSGLPNDRFSAERPEGSISTLTIQRTEQRDSAMYRCASSLGPRADTQYFGPGTRLTVL.

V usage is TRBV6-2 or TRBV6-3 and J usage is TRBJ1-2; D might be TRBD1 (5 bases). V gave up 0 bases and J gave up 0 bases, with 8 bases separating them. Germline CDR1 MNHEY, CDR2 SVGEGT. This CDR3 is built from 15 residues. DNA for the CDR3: TGTGCCAGCAGTTACTCGCGGACAACTAACTATGGCTACACCTTC. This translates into CASSYSRTTNYGYTF.

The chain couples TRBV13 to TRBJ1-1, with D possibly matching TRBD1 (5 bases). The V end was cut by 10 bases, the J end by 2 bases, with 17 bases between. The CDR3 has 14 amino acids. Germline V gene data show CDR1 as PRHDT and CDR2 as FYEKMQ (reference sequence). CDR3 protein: CAIVGGRDNTEAFF. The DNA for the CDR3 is TGTGCCATCGTTGGAGGGCGGGACAACACTGAAGCTTTCTTT.

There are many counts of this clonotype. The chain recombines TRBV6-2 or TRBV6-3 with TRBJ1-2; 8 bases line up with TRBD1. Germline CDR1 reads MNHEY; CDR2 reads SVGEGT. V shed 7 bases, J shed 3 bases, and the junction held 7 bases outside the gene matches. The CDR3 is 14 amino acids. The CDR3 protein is CASNDRGLDYGYTF. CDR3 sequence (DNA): TGTGCCAGCAACGACAGGGGATTAGACTATGGCTACACCTTC.

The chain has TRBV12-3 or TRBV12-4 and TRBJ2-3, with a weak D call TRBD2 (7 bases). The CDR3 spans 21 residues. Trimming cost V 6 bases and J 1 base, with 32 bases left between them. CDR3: CASSRYTFGRWGGLGTDTQYF. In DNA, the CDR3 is TGTGCCAGCAGCCGTTATACATTTGGCAGATGGGGGGGGCTTGGCACAGATACGCAGTATTTT.

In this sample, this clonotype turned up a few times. The DNA for the CDR3 is TGTGCCAGCAGGCAACAGGGGGACGGATCACCCCTCCACTTT. Its translation is CASRQQGDGSPLHF. The gene calls are TRBV7-8 and TRBJ1-6; 8 positions match TRBD1. The CDR3 totals 14 residues. Losses at the gene ends were 6 bases for V and 10 bases for J; bases not matched to a gene: 8. Germline-derived CDR1 and CDR2 are SGHVS and FQNEAQ. The full variable domain, its missing parts supplied by reference TRBV7-8 and TRBJ1-6, is GAGVSQSPRYKVAKRGQDVALRCDPISGHVSLFWYQQALGQGPEFLTYFQNEAQLDKSGLPSDRFFAERPEGSVSTLKIQRTQQEDSAVYLCASRQQGDGSPLHFGNGTRLTVT.

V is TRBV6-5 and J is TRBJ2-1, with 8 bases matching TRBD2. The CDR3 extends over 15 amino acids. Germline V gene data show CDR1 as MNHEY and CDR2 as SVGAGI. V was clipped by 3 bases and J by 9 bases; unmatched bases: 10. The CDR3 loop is CASSYSRGDSIEQFF. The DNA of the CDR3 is TGTGCCAGCAGTTATTCGCGGGGGGACTCCATTGAGCAGTTCTTC.

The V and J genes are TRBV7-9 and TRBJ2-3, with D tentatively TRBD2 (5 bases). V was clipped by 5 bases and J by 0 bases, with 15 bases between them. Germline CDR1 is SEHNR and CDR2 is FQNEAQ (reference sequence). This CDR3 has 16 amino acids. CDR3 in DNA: TGTGCCAGCAGCCCTCCCACCGCGGGTAGCACAGATACGCAGTATTTT. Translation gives CASSPPTAGSTDTQYF. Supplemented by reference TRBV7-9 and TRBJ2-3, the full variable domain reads DTGVSQNPRHKITKRGQNVTFRCDPISEHNRLYWYRQTLGQGPEFLTYFQNEAQLEKSRLLSDRFSAERPKGSFSTLEIQRTEQGDSAMYLCASSPPTAGSTDTQYFGPGTRLTVL.

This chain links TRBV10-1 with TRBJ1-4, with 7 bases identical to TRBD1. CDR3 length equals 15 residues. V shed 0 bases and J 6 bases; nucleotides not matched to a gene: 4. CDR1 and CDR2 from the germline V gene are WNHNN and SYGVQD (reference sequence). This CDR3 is CASSESRTGHEKLFF. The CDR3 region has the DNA TGCGCCAGCAGTGAGTCCCGGACAGGACATGAAAAACTGTTTTTT.

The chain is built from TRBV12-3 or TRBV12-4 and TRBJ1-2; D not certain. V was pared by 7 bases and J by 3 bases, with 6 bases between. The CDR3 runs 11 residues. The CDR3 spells CASTDDYGYTF. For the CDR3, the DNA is TGTGCCAGCACGGATGACTATGGCTACACCTTC.

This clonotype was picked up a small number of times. As DNA, the CDR3 is TGTGCCAGCAGCTTAGTTGGCCAGAGCTCCTACGAGCAGTACTTC. This gives the protein CASSLVGQSSYEQYF. The chain is built from TRBV7-9 and TRBJ2-7; no clear D. This CDR3 comprises 15 residues. CDR1 and CDR2 from the germline V gene are SEHNR and FQNEAQ (reference sequence). The V gene lost 1 base and the J gene lost 0 bases, with 10 bases spanning the gap.

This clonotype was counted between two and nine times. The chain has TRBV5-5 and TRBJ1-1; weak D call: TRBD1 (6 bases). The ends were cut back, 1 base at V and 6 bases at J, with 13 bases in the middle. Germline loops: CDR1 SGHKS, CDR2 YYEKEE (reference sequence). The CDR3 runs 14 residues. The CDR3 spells CASSLRYRDPEAFF. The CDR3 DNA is TGTGCCAGCAGCTTGAGGTACAGGGACCCTGAAGCTTTCTTT.

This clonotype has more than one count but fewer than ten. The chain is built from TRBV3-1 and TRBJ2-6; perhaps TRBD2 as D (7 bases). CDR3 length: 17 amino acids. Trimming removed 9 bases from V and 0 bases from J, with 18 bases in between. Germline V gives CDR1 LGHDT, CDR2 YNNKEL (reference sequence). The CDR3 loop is CASATRGPSSGANVLTF. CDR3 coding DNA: TGTGCCAGTGCGACGCGGGGGCCTAGCTCTGGGGCCAACGTCCTGACTTTC.

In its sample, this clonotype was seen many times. The CDR3 loop is CASSRRQINEKLFF. CDR3 bases: TGTGCCAGCAGTCGTAGACAGATTAATGAAAAACTGTTTTTT. The rearrangement links TRBV7-9 to TRBJ1-4; TRBD1 is a possible D gene (5 bases). The CDR3 loop spans 14 amino acids. Germline loops: CDR1 SEHNR, CDR2 FQNEAQ (reference sequence). Between the trimmed V and J ends, which lost 6 bases and 4 bases, there was a span of 12 bases.

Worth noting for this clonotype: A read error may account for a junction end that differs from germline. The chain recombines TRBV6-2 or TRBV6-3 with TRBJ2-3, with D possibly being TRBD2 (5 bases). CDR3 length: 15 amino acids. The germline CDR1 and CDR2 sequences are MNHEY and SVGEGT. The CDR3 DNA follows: TGTCCCAGCAGCCCAGCGGAGCAAACCACAGATACGCAGTATTTT. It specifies CPSSPAEQTTDTQYF.

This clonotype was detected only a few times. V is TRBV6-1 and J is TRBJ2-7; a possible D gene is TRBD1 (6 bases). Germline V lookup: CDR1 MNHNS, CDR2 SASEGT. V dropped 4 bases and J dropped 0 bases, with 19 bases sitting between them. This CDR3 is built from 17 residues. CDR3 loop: CASSAPDRDINSYEQYF. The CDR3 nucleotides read TGTGCCAGCAGTGCACCAGACCGGGACATCAACTCCTACGAGCAGTACTTC.

The CDR3 bases are TGTGCCAGCGGCCTAGATAACAATCAGCCCCAGCATTTT. Translation: CASGLDNNQPQHF. The chain joins TRBV6-6 to TRBJ1-5; D uncertain. V lost 8 bases to trimming and J lost 3 bases, with 11 bases between them. CDR3 length equals 13 residues. From germline, CDR1 is MNHNY and CDR2 SVGAGI (reference sequence).

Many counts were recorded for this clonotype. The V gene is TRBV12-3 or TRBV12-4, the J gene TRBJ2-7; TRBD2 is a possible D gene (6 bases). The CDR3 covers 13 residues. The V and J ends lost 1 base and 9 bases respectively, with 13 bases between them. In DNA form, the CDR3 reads TGTGCCAGCAGTTTAGAAGATGGGGGGAGGCAGTACGTC. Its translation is CASSLEDGGRQYV.

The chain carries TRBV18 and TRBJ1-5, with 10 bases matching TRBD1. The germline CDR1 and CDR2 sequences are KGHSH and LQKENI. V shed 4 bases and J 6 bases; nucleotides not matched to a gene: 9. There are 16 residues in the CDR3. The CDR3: CASSLRQGADSQPQHF. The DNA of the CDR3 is TGTGCCAGCTCACTGCGACAGGGGGCGGATAGTCAGCCCCAGCATTTT.

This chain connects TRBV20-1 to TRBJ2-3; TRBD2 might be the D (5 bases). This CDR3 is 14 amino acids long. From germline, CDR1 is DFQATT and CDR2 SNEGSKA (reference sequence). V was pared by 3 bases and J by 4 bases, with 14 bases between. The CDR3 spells CSASRGGRADTQYF. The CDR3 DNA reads TGCAGTGCTAGTCGAGGAGGCCGGGCAGATACGCAGTATTTT.

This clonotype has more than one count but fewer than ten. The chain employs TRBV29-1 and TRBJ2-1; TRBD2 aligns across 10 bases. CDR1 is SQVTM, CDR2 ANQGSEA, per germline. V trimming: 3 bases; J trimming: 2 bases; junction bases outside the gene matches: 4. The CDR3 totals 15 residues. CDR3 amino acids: CSVESSGGAYNEQFF. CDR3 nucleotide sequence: TGCAGCGTTGAGTCTAGCGGGGGCGCCTACAATGAGCAGTTCTTC.

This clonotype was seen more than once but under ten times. The CDR3 DNA reads TGTGCCAGCACCCCCCAGGGAGGGGGGATTGGTCAGCCCCAGCATTTT. Translating it yields CASTPQGGGIGQPQHF. The genes are TRBV28 and TRBJ1-5, with a weak D call TRBD1 (6 bases). CDR1 and CDR2 from the germline V gene are MDHEN and SYDVKM. Trimming left V 7 bases short and J 6 bases short, with 22 bases between. The CDR3 is made up of 16 amino acids.

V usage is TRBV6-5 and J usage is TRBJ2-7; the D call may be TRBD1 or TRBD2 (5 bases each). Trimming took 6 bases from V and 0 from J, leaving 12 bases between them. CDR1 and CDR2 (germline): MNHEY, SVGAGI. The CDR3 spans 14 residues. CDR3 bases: TGTGCCAGCAGCGGGGCAGGGTTCTCCTACGAGCAGTACTTC. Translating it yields CASSGAGFSYEQYF.

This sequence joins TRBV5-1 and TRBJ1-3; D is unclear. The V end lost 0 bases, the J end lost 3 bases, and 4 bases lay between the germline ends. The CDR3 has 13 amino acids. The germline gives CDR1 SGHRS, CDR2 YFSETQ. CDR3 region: CASSLVGGNTIYF. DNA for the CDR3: TGCGCCAGCAGCTTGGTGGGTGGAAACACCATATATTTT.

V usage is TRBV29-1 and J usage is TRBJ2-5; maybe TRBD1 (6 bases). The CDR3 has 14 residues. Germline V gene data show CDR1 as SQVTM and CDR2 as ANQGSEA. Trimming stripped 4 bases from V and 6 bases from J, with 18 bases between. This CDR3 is CSVAGRGSGKTQYF. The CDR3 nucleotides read TGCAGCGTTGCCGGCAGGGGAAGTGGAAAGACCCAGTACTTC.

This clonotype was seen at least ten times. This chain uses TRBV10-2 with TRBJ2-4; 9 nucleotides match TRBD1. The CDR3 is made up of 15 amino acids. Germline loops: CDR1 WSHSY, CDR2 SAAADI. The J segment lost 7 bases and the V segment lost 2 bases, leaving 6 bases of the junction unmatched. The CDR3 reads CASSESRTGDNIQYF. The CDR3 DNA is TGCGCCAGCAGTGAGAGTCGGACAGGGGATAACATTCAGTACTTC.